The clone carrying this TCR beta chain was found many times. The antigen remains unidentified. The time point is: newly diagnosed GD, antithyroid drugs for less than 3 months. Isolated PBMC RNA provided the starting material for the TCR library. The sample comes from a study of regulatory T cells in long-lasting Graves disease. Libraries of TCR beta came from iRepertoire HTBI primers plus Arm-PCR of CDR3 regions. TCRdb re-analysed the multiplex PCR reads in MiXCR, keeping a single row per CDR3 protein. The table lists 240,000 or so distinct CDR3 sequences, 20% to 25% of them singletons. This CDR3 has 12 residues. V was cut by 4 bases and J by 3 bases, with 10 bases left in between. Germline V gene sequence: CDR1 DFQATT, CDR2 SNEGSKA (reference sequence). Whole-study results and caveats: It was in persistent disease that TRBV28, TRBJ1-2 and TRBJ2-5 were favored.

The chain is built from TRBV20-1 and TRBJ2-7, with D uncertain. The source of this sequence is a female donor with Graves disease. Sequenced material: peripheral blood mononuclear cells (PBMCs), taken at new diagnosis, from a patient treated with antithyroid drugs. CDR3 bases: TGCAGTGCTAAGGGCCTCATCTACGAGCAGTACTTC. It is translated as CSAKGLIYEQYF.